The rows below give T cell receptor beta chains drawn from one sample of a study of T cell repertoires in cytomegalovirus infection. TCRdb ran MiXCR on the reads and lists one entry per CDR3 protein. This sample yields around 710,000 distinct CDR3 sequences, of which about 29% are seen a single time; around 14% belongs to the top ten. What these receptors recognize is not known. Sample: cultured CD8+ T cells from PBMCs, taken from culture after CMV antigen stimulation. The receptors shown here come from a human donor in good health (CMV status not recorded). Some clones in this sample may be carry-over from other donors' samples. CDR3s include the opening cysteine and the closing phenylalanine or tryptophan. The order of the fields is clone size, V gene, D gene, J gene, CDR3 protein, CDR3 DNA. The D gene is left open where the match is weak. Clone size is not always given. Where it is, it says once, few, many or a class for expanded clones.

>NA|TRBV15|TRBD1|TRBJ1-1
CATSRESGQGEAFF
TGTGCCACCAGCAGAGAATCAGGACAGGGAGAAGCTTTCTTT
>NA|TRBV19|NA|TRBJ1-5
CASSETRDSGRWQPQHF
TGTGCCAGTAGCGAAACCAGGGATTCCGGGAGGTGGCAGCCCCAGCATTTT
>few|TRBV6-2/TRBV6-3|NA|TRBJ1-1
CASSVTGYTEAFF
TGTGCCAGCAGCGTTACCGGATACACTGAAGCTTTCTTT
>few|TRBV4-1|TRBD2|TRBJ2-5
CASSQETSSETQYF
TGCGCCAGCAGCCAAGAGACTAGCTCAGAGACCCAGTACTTC
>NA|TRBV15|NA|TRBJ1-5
CATSREYQPQHF
TGTGCCACCAGCAGAGAATATCAGCCCCAGCATTTT
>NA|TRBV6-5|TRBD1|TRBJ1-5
CASKGAGGQPQHF
TGTGCCAGCAAGGGGGCAGGGGGTCAGCCCCAGCATTTT
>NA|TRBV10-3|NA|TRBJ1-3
CAIHSGFHIRSGNTIYF
TGTGCCATCCACTCGGGCTTTCACATCCGCTCTGGAAACACCATATATTTT
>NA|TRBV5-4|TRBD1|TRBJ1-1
CASSSWRGHTEAFF
TGTGCCAGCAGCTCGTGGAGGGGGCACACTGAAGCTTTCTTT
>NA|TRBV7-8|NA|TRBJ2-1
CASSLARGSRHYNEQFF
TGTGCCAGCAGCTTAGCCCGTGGCAGCCGCCACTACAATGAGCAGTTCTTC
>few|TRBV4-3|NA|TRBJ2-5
CASSQDAGQETQYF
TGCGCCAGCAGCCAAGACGCAGGGCAAGAGACCCAGTACTTC
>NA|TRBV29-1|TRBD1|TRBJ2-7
CSAWTGYEQYF
TGCAGCGCCTGGACAGGTTACGAGCAGTACTTC
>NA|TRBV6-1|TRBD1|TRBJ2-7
CASSEVDRAYEQYF
TGTGCCAGCAGTGAAGTTGACAGGGCCTACGAGCAGTACTTC
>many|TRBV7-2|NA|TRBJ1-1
CASSLARQPLNTEAFF
TGTGCCAGCAGCTTAGCCCGCCAGCCCCTGAACACTGAAGCTTTCTTT
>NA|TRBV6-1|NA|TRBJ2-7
CASSKAVSGYEQYF
TGTGCCAGCAGTAAAGCGGTGTCTGGCTACGAGCAGTACTTC
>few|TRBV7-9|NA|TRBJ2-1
CASENLSYNEQFF
TGTGCCAGTGAAAACTTAAGCTACAATGAGCAGTTCTTC
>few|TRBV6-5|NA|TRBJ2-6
CASSPVSGANVLTF
TGTGCCAGCAGCCCCGTAAGTGGGGCCAACGTCCTGACTTTC
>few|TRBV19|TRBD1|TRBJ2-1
CASSWPGTGHYNEQFF
TGTGCCAGTAGTTGGCCCGGGACAGGTCACTACAATGAGCAGTTCTTC
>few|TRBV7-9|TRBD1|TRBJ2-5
CASRSAGQGQETQYF
TGTGCCAGCAGGTCCGCGGGACAGGGGCAAGAGACCCAGTACTTC
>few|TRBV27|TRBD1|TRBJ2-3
CASSPWTGGETDTQYF
TGTGCCAGCAGTCCCTGGACAGGGGGCGAGACAGATACGCAGTATTTT
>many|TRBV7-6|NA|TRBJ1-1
CASSPGPMNTEAFF
TGTGCCAGCAGCCCGGGACCTATGAACACTGAAGCTTTCTTT
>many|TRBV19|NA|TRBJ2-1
CASSIGGNEQFF
TGTGCCAGTAGTATTGGGGGGAATGAGCAGTTCTTC
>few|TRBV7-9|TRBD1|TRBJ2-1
CASSLPGTGVNEQFF
TGTGCCAGCAGCTTACCAGGGACAGGGGTCAATGAGCAGTTCTTC
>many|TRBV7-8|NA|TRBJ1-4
CASQNGQATNEKLFF
TGTGCCAGCCAAAACGGGCAGGCAACTAATGAAAAACTGTTTTTT
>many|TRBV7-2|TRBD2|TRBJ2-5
CASSLIGGKETQYF
TGTGCCAGCAGCTTAATCGGGGGGAAAGAGACCCAGTACTTC
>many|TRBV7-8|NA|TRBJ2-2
CASRGHLNTGELFF
TGTGCCAGCAGGGGACACCTGAACACCGGGGAGCTGTTTTTT
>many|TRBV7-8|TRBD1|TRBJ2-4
CASSLDPTGGRPKNIQYF
TGTGCCAGCAGCTTAGACCCCACAGGGGGCCGGCCGAAAAACATTCAGTACTTC
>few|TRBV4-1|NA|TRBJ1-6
CASSQDLLGNSPLHF
TGCGCCAGCAGCCAAGATCTGCTTGGAAATTCACCCCTCCACTTT
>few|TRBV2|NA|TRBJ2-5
CATFGETQYF
TGTGCCACCTTTGGAGAGACCCAGTACTTC
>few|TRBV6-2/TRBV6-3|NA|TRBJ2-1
CASREDHYEQFF
TGTGCCAGCAGAGAAGATCACTATGAGCAGTTCTTC
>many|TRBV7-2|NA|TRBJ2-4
CASSLWPELGTEGGNIQYF
TGTGCCAGCAGCTTATGGCCCGAGTTGGGTACGGAGGGAGGAAACATTCAGTACTTC
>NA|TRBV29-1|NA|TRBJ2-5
CSVDRQIYQETQYF
TGCAGCGTTGACAGGCAGATATACCAAGAGACCCAGTACTTC
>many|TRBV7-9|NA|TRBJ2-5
CASSSRGGETQYF
TGTGCCAGCAGCTCCAGGGGTGGGGAGACCCAGTACTTC
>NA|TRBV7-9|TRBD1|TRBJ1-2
CASSLAGTGAYGYTF
TGTGCCAGCAGCTTAGCGGGGACAGGGGCCTATGGCTACACCTTC
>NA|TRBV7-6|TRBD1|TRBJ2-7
CASSSTGQASYEQYF
TGTGCCAGCAGCTCCACAGGACAGGCTAGCTACGAGCAGTACTTC
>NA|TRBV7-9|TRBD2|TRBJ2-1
CASSSRRTSGANSYNEQFF
TGTGCCAGCAGCTCAAGGAGAACTAGCGGGGCTAACTCCTACAATGAGCAGTTCTTC
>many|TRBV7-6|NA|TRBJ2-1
CASSALGVGEQFF
TGTGCCAGCAGCGCCTTAGGAGTCGGGGAGCAGTTCTTC
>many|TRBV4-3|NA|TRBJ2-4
CASSQDLGGVAKNIQYF
TGCGCCAGCAGCCAAGATCTAGGGGGGGTGGCCAAAAACATTCAGTACTTC
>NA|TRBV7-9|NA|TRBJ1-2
CASSLSQYGYTF
TGTGCCAGCAGCTTAAGTCAGTATGGCTACACCTTC
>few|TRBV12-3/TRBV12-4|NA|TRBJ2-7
CASRYADEQYF
TGTGCCAGCAGATACGCCGACGAGCAGTACTTC
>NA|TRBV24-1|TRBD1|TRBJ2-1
CATSDPGTGNNEQFF
TGTGCCACCAGTGATCCCGGGACAGGTAACAATGAGCAGTTCTTC
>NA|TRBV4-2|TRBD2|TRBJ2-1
CASSQDFSGGADEQFF
TGTGCCAGCAGCCAAGATTTTAGCGGGGGGGCGGATGAGCAGTTCTTC
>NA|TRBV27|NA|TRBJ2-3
CASSRWGPFTDTQYF
TGTGCCAGCAGTAGGTGGGGGCCTTTCACAGATACGCAGTATTTT
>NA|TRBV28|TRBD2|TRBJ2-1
CASSLSLAGGGNEQFF
TGTGCCAGCAGTTTATCCCTAGCGGGGGGGGGCAATGAGCAGTTCTTC
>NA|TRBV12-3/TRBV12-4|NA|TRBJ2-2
CASRLGGGTGVLFF
TGTGCCAGCAGGCTGGGTGGGGGTACCGGGGTGCTGTTTTTT
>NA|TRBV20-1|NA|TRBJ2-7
CSARGEGAYEQYF
TGCAGTGCTAGAGGGGAGGGGGCCTACGAGCAGTACTTC